This T cell receptor (beta chain) emerged from a study of naive and memory T cell subsets. Overall study findings and caveats: Gini index rose across naive, CM, EM and EMRA in CD4 and CD8. Clonotypes here are unpaired alpha or beta chain sequences.

The ends lost 3 bases at V and 5 bases at J; junction bases unmatched: 8. The CDR3 length is 17 residues. CDR1 is MNHNS and CDR2 is SASEGT in the germline V gene. Cells stained for CD3, CD4, CD8, CD45RA, CD27 and viability were sorted into four CD45RA/CD27 subsets. This clonotype was seen ten or more times. Its antigen is unknown. An equimolar mix of two oligonucleotides served as the beta constant-region primer for TRBC1 and TRBC2. Nested alpha and beta constant-region primers with the SP2 primer drove four PCR rounds on ligated cDNA. A 12-nucleotide UMI and the SP2 primer were added to the cDNA 3' end by oligonucleotide ligation. TCRdb processed the UMI-ligation and nested PCR reads anew with MiXCR; each CDR3 protein has one entry. This sample has 95,000 to 150,000 distinct CDR3 sequences, with 36% found just once.

This chain uses TRBV6-1 with TRBJ2-1, with TRBD2 identical over 12 bases. The TCR comes from a human donor in good health. The specimen was central memory CD4+ T cells from blood. CDR3 in DNA: TGTGCCAGCAGTGAGTTGACAGGACTAGCGGGAAACAATGAGCAGTTCTTC. Its protein product is CASSELTGLAGNNEQFF.